This T cell receptor beta chain is from a study of blood T cell repertoires in COVID-19. In the study overall: T cells, B-cell-depleted T cells, or PBMCs supplied cDNA or gDNA.

In the original processing: Amplification from reference gene primers served as the basis for estimated nucleated cell counts. Profiling relied on immunoSEQ multiplex PCR, and the TCRdb table lists in-frame clones only, not all of them. V, J and clone size are taken as reported in that table, and D and trimming were inferred from the DNA itself. The table lists 200,000 to 250,000 clones, around 90% of them singletons, with around a tenth in the top ten. Germline CDR1 MNHEY, CDR2 SMNVEV (reference sequence). This CDR3 is 15 amino acids long. The V segment lost 8 bases and the J segment 6 bases; nucleotides outside the gene matches: 14. The cohort comprised adults aged about 18 to 100 years residing in about two dozen US areas.

The source of this sequence is a man aged 18 to 30 with acute COVID-19. Sequencing was performed on PBMCs or T cells enriched from blood (not recorded which). The V call is TRBV27, the J call TRBJ2-7, with TRBD2 matching 9 bases. The CDR3 bases are TGTGCCAGCGGAATACAAGCGGGAGGCCCCTCCGAGCAGTACTTC. Protein sequence: CASGIQAGGPSEQYF.